The sequence of this T cell receptor beta chain was determined in a study of T cell repertoires in cytomegalovirus infection. This clonotype was recorded many times. The CDR3 runs 15 residues. From germline, CDR1 is MDHEN and CDR2 SYDVKM. V gave up 3 bases and J gave up 0 bases; unmatched junction bases: 3. TCRdb reanalysed the reads using MiXCR and keeps one entry per CDR3 protein. Of some 180,000 distinct CDR3 sequences listed, roughly 9.8% are singletons. The rearrangement uses TRBV28 and TRBJ2-7, with 9 bases lining up with TRBD1. The sequence was collected from a human donor in good health (CMV status not recorded). Some clones in this sample may be carry-over from other donors' samples. Sequencing was performed on PBMCs. DNA for the CDR3: TGTGCCAGCAGTTTGCGGGGACAGGGCTCCTACGAGCAGTACTTC. Translation gives CASSLRGQGSYEQYF.